This T cell receptor (beta chain) was recovered during a study of monozygotic twins with inflammatory bowel disease. Frequency places this clonotype as medium-sized. The CDR3 is 14 residues long. From germline, CDR1 is DFQATT and CDR2 SNEGSKA (reference sequence). TCRdb reprocessed the 5' RACE reads and reports one entry per CDR3 protein, with no DNA. The sample totals tens of thousands of distinct CDR3 sequences; its top ten clones hold 7.4%. This clonotype was obtained from a human donor with ulcerative colitis or Crohn's disease, or a healthy co-twin of an affected twin (not recorded which). The rearrangement links TRBV20-1 to TRBJ2-1; TCRdb returns TRBD2, unconfirmable since there is no DNA. Material: blood. The CDR3 reads CSAERGGRSNEQFF.